These 17 T cell receptor beta chains came from one sample sequenced in a study of radiotherapy plus CTLA-4 blockade in lung cancer. Libraries were prepared by immunoSEQ multiplex PCR; TCRdb keeps only in-frame clonotypes and omits some of them. The sample lists about 64,000 clones, around 68% occurring once. The sample in question was peripheral blood, obtained from a patient treated with radiotherapy plus ipilimumab. Receptor source: a human donor with non-small cell lung cancer whose response to radiotherapy plus ipilimumab could not be evaluated.

V and J are TRBV12-5 and TRBJ2-3, with D tentatively TRBD1 (5 bases). The CDR3 runs to 12 residues. Germline CDR1 reads LGHNT; CDR2 reads FRNRAP. V was cut by 6 bases and J by 4 bases, with 8 bases left in between. As DNA, the CDR3 is TGTGCTAGTGGGGCCAGGGCAGATACGCAGTATTTT. This sequence encodes CASGARADTQYF.

The rearrangement links TRBV28 to TRBJ1-5; no reliable D call. Germline V gene lookup returns CDR1 MDHEN and CDR2 SYDVKM. The CDR3 is made up of 12 amino acids. Trimming left V 6 bases short and J 6 bases short, with 9 bases between. The CDR3 region has the DNA TGTGCCAGCAGCCGAGGTCTTCAGCCCCAGCATTTT. This codes for CASSRGLQPQHF. Using reference TRBV28 and TRBJ1-5 for the parts outside the CDR3, the full variable domain is DVKVTQSSRYLVKRTGEKVFLECVQDMDHENMFWYRQDPGLGLRLIYFSYDVKMKEKGDIPEGYSVSREKKERFSLILESASTNQTSMYLCASSRGLQPQHFGDGTRLSIL.

The chain employs TRBV12-5 and TRBJ1-4; weak D call: TRBD1 (5 bases). CDR3 length: 15 amino acids. Trimming pared 5 bases from V and 6 bases from J, leaving 16 bases between. CDR1 is LGHNT and CDR2 is FRNRAP in the germline V gene. The CDR3 nucleotides are TGTGCTAGTGGTCCCACAGGTTGGGGTTATGAAAAACTGTTTTTT. Translating gives CASGPTGWGYEKLFF.

The chain employs TRBV18 and TRBJ1-1; perhaps TRBD1 as D (5 bases). V was shortened by 0 bases and J by 4 bases, with 12 bases between the two germline ends. The CDR3 consists of 15 residues. Germline lookup yields CDR1 KGHSH and CDR2 LQKENI. The CDR3 is CASSPPPGRGTEAFF. The CDR3 bases are TGTGCCAGCTCACCACCTCCCGGAAGGGGCACTGAAGCTTTCTTT.

V usage is TRBV7-3 and J usage is TRBJ1-2; D perhaps matches TRBD1 (5 bases). Looked up from germline, CDR1 is SGHTA and CDR2 is FQGTGA. This CDR3 is 13 amino acids long. V lost 2 bases to trimming and J lost 3 bases, with 7 bases between them. The CDR3 region has the DNA TGTGCCAGCAGCTTATCCAGGGACTATGGCTACACCTTC. It specifies CASSLSRDYGYTF.

The chain links TRBV10-3 to TRBJ2-7, with 7 bases aligning to TRBD1. Unmatched junction bases numbered 13, after V lost 5 bases and J lost 6 bases. CDR1 is ENHRY and CDR2 is SYGVKD in the germline V gene. CDR3 size: 15 residues. The CDR3 DNA reads as TGTGCCATCAGTCGGCCCGGGACAGTTTTTCTCGAGCAGTACTTC. Translating it yields CAISRPGTVFLEQYF.

The chain couples TRBV19 to TRBJ1-5; 8 bases match TRBD1. The CDR3 consists of 14 residues. V shed 4 bases and J 7 bases; nucleotides not matched to a gene: 6. Germline values: CDR1 LNHDA, CDR2 SQIVND (reference sequence). This CDR3 reads CASSRRDRWQPQHF. The CDR3 DNA is TGTGCCAGTAGTAGGAGGGACAGGTGGCAGCCCCAGCATTTT.

Points on this clone: Within the sample, other DNA sequences also encode this same CDR3. V and J are TRBV28 and TRBJ2-5, with TRBD1 as a possible D gene (6 bases). This CDR3 is built from 12 residues. CDR1 and CDR2 (germline): MDHEN, SYDVKM. Trimming removed 5 bases at V and 5 bases at J, with 9 bases between. The CDR3 nucleotides read TGTGCCAGCAGTCGGACAGTCGAGACCCAGTACTTC. This encodes CASSRTVETQYF.

This rearrangement joins TRBV6-4 to TRBJ2-7; D is unclear. Germline V gene sequence: CDR1 MRHNA, CDR2 SNTAGT. The germline V and J ends were trimmed by 7 bases and 3 bases, with 22 bases remaining between them. The CDR3 contains 16 residues. The CDR3 DNA follows: TGTGCCAGCACCCTCTACTCTGTCAACCCCCTCTACGAGCAGTACTTC. Protein product: CASTLYSVNPLYEQYF.

This chain uses TRBV4-1 with TRBJ2-7; TRBD1 matches 7 bases. The CDR3 length is 15 residues. CDR1 MGHRA and CDR2 YSYEKL come from the germline V gene. Germline trimming cut 1 base from V and 2 bases from J; bases unmatched to any gene: 5. The chain's CDR3 is CASSQVRDRTYEQYF. As DNA, the CDR3 is TGCGCCAGCAGCCAAGTTCGGGACAGAACCTACGAGCAGTACTTC.

CDR3 sequence reads: CASSYSPGTGSYEQYF. The CDR3 coding sequence is TGTGCCAGCAGTTACTCCCCCGGGACAGGGTCTTACGAGCAGTACTTC. The gene calls are TRBV28 and TRBJ2-7; TRBD1 aligns across 9 bases. V lost 4 bases, J lost 4 bases, and 11 bases stayed unmatched. Per the germline V gene, CDR1 is MDHEN and CDR2 is SYDVKM. The CDR3 consists of 16 residues. Variable domain in full (rest from reference TRBV28 and TRBJ2-7): DVKVTQSSRYLVKRTGEKVFLECVQDMDHENMFWYRQDPGLGLRLIYFSYDVKMKEKGDIPEGYSVSREKKERFSLILESASTNQTSMYLCASSYSPGTGSYEQYFGPGTRLTVT.

The sample holds a few counts of this clone. This rearrangement joins TRBV9 to TRBJ2-1; 9 bases align to TRBD2. Germline V gene sequence: CDR1 SGDLS, CDR2 YYNGEE. The length of the CDR3 is 14 residues. V gave up 2 bases and J gave up 3 bases; unmatched junction bases: 0. The CDR3 DNA reads TGTGCCAGCAGCGTTAGCGGGAGCTACAATGAGCAGTTCTTC. Translated, it gives CASSVSGSYNEQFF.

The chain uses TRBV5-8 and TRBJ1-3, with 8 bases that match TRBD1. The V gene end was trimmed by 0 bases and the J gene end by 6 bases; junction bases not matched to a gene: 8. The CDR3 is made up of 16 amino acids. The germline V gene has CDR1 SGHTS and CDR2 YDEGEE. In DNA, the CDR3 is TGTGCCAGCAGCTTGGTTCCAGGGGGCGAAGAAAACACCATATATTTT. This translates into CASSLVPGGEENTIYF.

The V and J genes are TRBV11-3 and TRBJ1-1; possible D gene TRBD1, 6 bases. The V gene lost 5 bases and the J gene lost 6 bases, with 10 bases spanning the gap. CDR3 size: 12 residues. Germline CDR1 is SGHNT and CDR2 is YENEEA. CDR3 nucleotides: TGTGCCAGCAGCCGGGACATCTCTGAAGCTTTCTTT. It encodes CASSRDISEAFF. Filled out from reference TRBV11-3 and TRBJ1-1, the complete variable domain reads EAGVVQSPRYKIIEKKQPVAFWCNPISGHNTLYWYLQNLGQGPELLIRYENEEAVDDSQLPKDRFSAERLKGVDSTLKIQPAELGDSAVYLCASSRDISEAFFGQGTRLTVV.

The genes are TRBV13 and TRBJ1-1; D gene uncertain. Germline values: CDR1 PRHDT, CDR2 FYEKMQ (reference sequence). The CDR3 spans 15 residues. V gave up 5 bases and J gave up 0 bases, with 13 bases separating them. CDR3 nucleotide sequence: TGTGCCAGCAGCCCTCCTTGGCAACTGAACACTGAAGCTTTCTTT. Translating it yields CASSPPWQLNTEAFF.

This clone appeared a single time. The gene calls are TRBV7-3 and TRBJ1-6; 7 nucleotides agree with TRBD1. With V trimmed by 4 bases and J by 10 bases, 7 bases remained unmatched. CDR1 SGHTA and CDR2 FQGTGA come from the germline V gene. The CDR3 contains 14 residues. The CDR3 protein is CASSSQGIGSPLHF. The CDR3 DNA is TGTGCCAGCAGCTCACAGGGGATCGGGTCACCCCTCCACTTT.

The V call is TRBV6-5, the J call TRBJ1-3; possible D gene TRBD1, 6 bases. Germline loops: CDR1 MNHEY, CDR2 SVGAGI. V was clipped by 4 bases and J by 4 bases, with 14 bases between them. This CDR3 has 15 residues. CDR3 nucleotides: TGTGCCAGCAGTTCCTGTGGGGGCTGGGGAAACACCATATATTTT. It is translated as CASSSCGGWGNTIYF.